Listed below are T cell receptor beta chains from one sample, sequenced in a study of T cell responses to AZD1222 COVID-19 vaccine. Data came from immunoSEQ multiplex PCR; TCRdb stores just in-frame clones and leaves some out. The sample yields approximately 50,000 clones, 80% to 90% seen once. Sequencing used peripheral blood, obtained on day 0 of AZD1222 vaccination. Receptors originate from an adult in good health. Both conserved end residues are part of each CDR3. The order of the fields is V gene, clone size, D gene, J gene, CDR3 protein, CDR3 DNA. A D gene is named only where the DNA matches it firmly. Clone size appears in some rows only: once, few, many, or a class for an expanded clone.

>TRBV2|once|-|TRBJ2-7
CASSRDRRSYEQYF
TGTGCCAGCAGTAGGGACCGCCGCTCCTACGAGCAGTACTTC
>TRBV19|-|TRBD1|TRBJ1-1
CASSMTGANTEAFF
TGTGCCAGTAGTATGACAGGGGCGAACACTGAAGCTTTCTTT
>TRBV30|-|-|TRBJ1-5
CAWRTQGGSNQPQHF
TGTGCCTGGAGGACACAGGGTGGGAGCAATCAGCCCCAGCATTTT
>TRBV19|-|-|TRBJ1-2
CASSRPYGYTF
TGTGCCAGTAGTCGCCCGTATGGCTACACCTTC
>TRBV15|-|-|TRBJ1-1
CATSRDGGAHDEAFF
TGTGCCACCAGCAGAGATGGGGGGGCGCATGATGAAGCTTTCTTT
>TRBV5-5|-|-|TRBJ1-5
CASSFAPTGNQPQHF
TGTGCCAGCAGTTTCGCCCCAACCGGCAATCAGCCCCAGCATTTT
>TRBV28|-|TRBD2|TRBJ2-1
CASSSGTSGKREQFF
TGTGCCAGCAGTTCGGGGACTAGCGGGAAAAGGGAGCAGTTCTTC
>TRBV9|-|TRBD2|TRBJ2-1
CASSAVAGTYNEQFF
TGTGCCAGCAGCGCCGTAGCGGGAACCTACAATGAGCAGTTCTTC
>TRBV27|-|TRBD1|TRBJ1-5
CASKPTGVVSNQPQHF
TGTGCCAGCAAACCGACAGGGGTGGTAAGCAATCAGCCCCAGCATTTT
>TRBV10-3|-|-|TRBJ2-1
CAISENPGARGAYNEQFF
TGTGCCATCAGTGAGAATCCAGGGGCCAGGGGGGCCTACAATGAGCAGTTCTTC